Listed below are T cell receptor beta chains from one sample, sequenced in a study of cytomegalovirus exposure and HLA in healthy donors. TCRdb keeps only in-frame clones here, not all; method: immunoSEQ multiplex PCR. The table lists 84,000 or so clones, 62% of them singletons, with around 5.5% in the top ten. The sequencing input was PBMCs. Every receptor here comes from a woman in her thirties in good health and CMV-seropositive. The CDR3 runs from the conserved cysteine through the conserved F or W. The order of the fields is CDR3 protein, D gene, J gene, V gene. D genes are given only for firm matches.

CDR3 protein: CASSLGGVTLFF; D gene: .; J gene: TRBJ1-4; V gene: TRBV5-6
CDR3 protein: CASSLGQATGYTF; D gene: .; J gene: TRBJ1-2; V gene: TRBV5-1
CDR3 protein: CASSLVGPATYEQYF; D gene: .; J gene: TRBJ2-7; V gene: TRBV5-4
CDR3 protein: CASSLEGRTTGELFF; D gene: .; J gene: TRBJ2-2; V gene: TRBV5-1
CDR3 protein: CASNKAGGGEQYF; D gene: .; J gene: TRBJ2-7; V gene: TRBV6-5
CDR3 protein: CASSFGTGATDIQYF; D gene: TRBD1; J gene: TRBJ2-4; V gene: TRBV27
CDR3 protein: CARSRQGAGVGGSTEAFF; D gene: TRBD1; J gene: TRBJ1-1; V gene: TRBV19
CDR3 protein: CASRSGGQETQYF; D gene: TRBD1; J gene: TRBJ2-5; V gene: TRBV28
CDR3 protein: CASSLGPLAGEQFF; D gene: TRBD2; J gene: TRBJ2-1; V gene: TRBV7-7
CDR3 protein: CASSPEITGEGYTF; D gene: TRBD1; J gene: TRBJ1-2; V gene: TRBV18
CDR3 protein: CASSPPGTGSYEQYF; D gene: TRBD1; J gene: TRBJ2-7; V gene: TRBV18
CDR3 protein: CASSPPGGGDYEQYF; D gene: TRBD2; J gene: TRBJ2-7; V gene: TRBV4-2
CDR3 protein: CASSDRRAGGSSYEQYF; D gene: TRBD2; J gene: TRBJ2-7; V gene: TRBV6-1
CDR3 protein: CASNHPAGSAPQYF; D gene: .; J gene: TRBJ2-5; V gene: TRBV7-2
CDR3 protein: CASSRYPGATSNQPQHF; D gene: .; J gene: TRBJ1-5; V gene: TRBV27
CDR3 protein: CASSLVLTQYF; D gene: .; J gene: TRBJ2-5; V gene: TRBV7-9